These T cell receptor beta chains were read from a single sample in a study of T cells in Graves' hyperthyroidism and ophthalmopathy. MiXCR, run by TCRdb on the multiplex PCR reads, gives a single entry per CDR3 protein. In the table there are under 400,000 distinct CDR3 sequences, 15% to 20% of which are singletons. Sequenced material: blood. These receptors were collected from a man aged 25 to 40 with Graves' hyperthyroidism. CDR3s include the opening cysteine and the closing phenylalanine or tryptophan. A D gene is named only where the DNA matches it firmly. Expanded clones are given a class, and other clones once, few, many or no size at all.

V gene	clone size	D gene	J gene	CDR3 protein	CDR3 DNA
TRBV3-1	many	NA	TRBJ2-5	CASSRSPGETQYF	TGTGCCAGCAGCCGTTCGCCGGGGGAGACCCAGTACTTC
TRBV2	many	TRBD2	TRBJ2-1	CASGREGSTSEQFF	TGTGCCAGCGGGAGGGAGGGCTCAACTAGTGAGCAGTTCTTC
TRBV3-1	many	NA	TRBJ1-5	CASSPRRGFNQPQHF	TGTGCCAGCAGCCCTCGTAGAGGGTTCAATCAGCCCCAGCATTTT
TRBV19	few	NA	TRBJ1-6	CASSTSALNNSPLHF	TGTGCCAGTAGTACGAGTGCTCTTAATAATTCACCCCTCCACTTT
TRBV18	many	NA	TRBJ2-1	CASSPGQGTYNEQFF	TGTGCCAGCTCACCCGGGCAGGGAACCTACAATGAGCAGTTCTTC
TRBV12-3/TRBV12-4	many	TRBD1	TRBJ2-7	CASTRAAGQGSTEQYF	TGTGCCAGCACAAGGGCGGCAGGACAGGGTTCTACCGAGCAGTACTTC
TRBV27	few	TRBD2	TRBJ2-7	CASSLVVGGSYEQYF	TGTGCCAGCAGTTTAGTGGTCGGCGGGAGCTACGAGCAGTACTTC
TRBV4-1	few	NA	TRBJ2-7	CASSQGSTSSRSEQYF	TGCGCCAGCAGCCAAGGATCGACTAGTTCTCGGTCCGAGCAGTACTTC
TRBV10-3	NA	TRBD1	TRBJ2-3	CASGQGRTDTQYF	TGTGCCAGTGGACAGGGCCGCACAGATACGCAGTATTTT
TRBV4-1	few	NA	TRBJ2-1	CASSQLDMGFSYNEQFF	TGCGCCAGCAGCCAACTAGACATGGGGTTCTCCTACAATGAGCAGTTCTTC
TRBV7-3	NA	TRBD1	TRBJ1-6	CASSLNAGGDSPLHF	TGTGCCAGCAGCTTAAATGCAGGGGGCGATTCACCCCTCCACTTT
TRBV7-9	many	TRBD1	TRBJ1-1	CASISRQGSNTEAFF	TGTGCCAGCATCTCGCGACAGGGGTCGAACACTGAAGCTTTCTTT
TRBV29-1	NA	NA	TRBJ2-7	CSVKALKGSEQYF	TGCAGCGTTAAAGCCTTGAAGGGTTCCGAGCAGTACTTC
TRBV12-3/TRBV12-4	few	NA	TRBJ1-2	CASSHPGVPNDYGYTF	TGTGCCAGCAGTCACCCCGGAGTCCCAAATGACTATGGCTACACCTTC
TRBV19	NA	NA	TRBJ1-5	CASSMGRDDSNQPQHF	TGTGCCAGTAGTATGGGACGGGATGATAGCAATCAGCCCCAGCATTTT
TRBV30	many	TRBD1	TRBJ1-1	CAWSVRTGREAFF	TGTGCCTGGAGTGTACGGACAGGCCGGGAGGCTTTCTTT
TRBV7-8	few	TRBD2	TRBJ2-1	CASSSHRTSGYNEQFF	TGTGCCAGCAGCTCCCACCGGACTAGCGGTTACAATGAGCAGTTCTTC
TRBV2	many	TRBD2	TRBJ2-5	CASSGTSPTETQYF	TGTGCCAGCAGTGGGACTAGTCCCACGGAGACCCAGTACTTC
TRBV6-2/TRBV6-3	many	NA	TRBJ2-5	CASSFTLTETQYF	TGTGCCAGCAGCTTTACCCTAACGGAGACCCAGTACTTC
TRBV9	NA	NA	TRBJ2-1	CASSEEPRRNEQFF	TGTGCCAGCAGCGAGGAACCTCGTAGGAATGAGCAGTTCTTC
TRBV7-2	once	NA	TRBJ2-5	CASSRGFQQETQYF	TGTGCCAGCAGCCGCGGGTTTCAGCAAGAGACCCAGTACTTC
TRBV20-1	many	TRBD2	TRBJ2-1	CSARDPSGKEQGEQFF	TGCAGTGCTAGAGATCCTAGCGGGAAAGAGCAGGGTGAGCAGTTCTTC
TRBV3-1	many	TRBD2	TRBJ2-7	CASRPTTSAIYEQYF	TGTGCCAGCCGACCTACGACTAGCGCCATTTACGAGCAGTACTTC
TRBV30	few	NA	TRBJ1-6	CAWSPHDSGSPLHF	TGTGCCTGGAGCCCCCACGACTCCGGGTCACCCCTCCACTTT
TRBV20-1	many	NA	TRBJ2-3	CSQEGLGTDTQYF	TGCAGCCAGGAGGGCCTCGGCACAGATACGCAGTATTTT
TRBV19	many	TRBD2	TRBJ2-2	CASRLAGGNTGELFF	TGTGCCAGTCGCCTAGCGGGAGGTAACACCGGGGAGCTGTTTTTT
TRBV30	few	TRBD1	TRBJ1-1	CAWRGTVNTEAFF	TGTGCCTGGAGGGGGACAGTGAACACTGAAGCTTTCTTT
TRBV7-9	many	NA	TRBJ2-1	CASSAAGSSYNEQFF	TGTGCCAGCAGCGCAGCAGGGAGCTCCTACAATGAGCAGTTCTTC
TRBV5-1	many	NA	TRBJ1-5	CASSFNGEGQPQHF	TGCGCCAGCAGCTTTAACGGGGAAGGTCAGCCCCAGCATTTT
TRBV12-3/TRBV12-4	many	NA	TRBJ2-3	CASSDRDTQYF	TGTGCCAGCAGCGACAGGGATACGCAGTATTTT
TRBV5-5	NA	NA	TRBJ2-5	CASSLGLPTGNGGQETQYF	TGTGCCAGCAGCTTGGGGTTGCCGACAGGGAACGGGGGACAAGAGACCCAGTACTTC
TRBV19	NA	NA	TRBJ1-6	CASTRGPTVDNNSPLHF	TGTGCCAGTACGCGGGGACCGACAGTAGACAACAATTCACCCCTCCACTTT
TRBV12-3/TRBV12-4	many	TRBD1	TRBJ1-1	CASSPWDRARTEAFF	TGTGCCAGCAGTCCCTGGGACAGGGCTCGTACTGAAGCTTTCTTT
TRBV9	few	NA	TRBJ1-1	CASSGGDGPTGGTEAFF	TGTGCCAGCAGCGGGGGGGACGGCCCGACCGGAGGCACTGAAGCTTTCTTT
TRBV9	few	NA	TRBJ2-7	CASSRDNSAYEQYF	TGTGCCAGCAGCCGGGACAACTCCGCCTACGAGCAGTACTTC
TRBV7-9	few	NA	TRBJ1-2	CASSLGAQRSYTF	TGTGCCAGCAGCTTAGGGGCCCAAAGAAGCTACACCTTC
TRBV2	many	TRBD1	TRBJ2-6	CASSEGQGGPSGANVLTF	TGTGCCAGCAGTGAGGGACAGGGCGGGCCATCTGGGGCCAACGTCCTGACTTTC
TRBV5-6	many	NA	TRBJ1-1	CASSSELDEAFF	TGTGCCAGCAGCTCAGAGCTAGATGAAGCTTTCTTT
TRBV5-1	many	TRBD2	TRBJ2-1	CASSLASGSGNEQFF	TGCGCCAGCAGCTTGGCTAGCGGGAGTGGCAATGAGCAGTTCTTC
TRBV12-5	NA	TRBD2	TRBJ2-1	CASGLALIRTSGSVYNEQFF	TGTGCTAGTGGTTTGGCACTAATCAGGACTAGCGGGAGTGTCTACAATGAGCAGTTCTTC
TRBV7-3	many	NA	TRBJ1-1	CASSSMGPPMNTEAFF	TGTGCCAGCAGCTCTATGGGTCCCCCTATGAACACTGAAGCTTTCTTT
TRBV2	many	NA	TRBJ1-3	CASSDSRFSGNTIYF	TGTGCCAGCAGTGACAGCCGATTCTCTGGAAACACCATATATTTT
TRBV5-4	NA	NA	TRBJ2-2	CASSPEPGLNTGELFF	TGTGCCAGCAGCCCTGAACCGGGTCTCAACACCGGGGAGCTGTTTTTT
TRBV28	many	NA	TRBJ2-5	CASSLDRPAETQYF	TGTGCCAGCAGTTTAGACCGACCGGCAGAGACCCAGTACTTC
TRBV5-1	few	NA	TRBJ1-1	CASSLAGDLTTEAFF	TGCGCCAGCAGCTTGGCGGGAGACCTAACAACTGAAGCTTTCTTT
TRBV9	few	TRBD1	TRBJ1-2	CASSVLQGSYGYTF	TGTGCCAGCAGCGTATTACAGGGGAGCTATGGCTACACCTTC
TRBV6-5	few	NA	TRBJ2-5	CASSYLGAIQETQYF	TGTGCCAGCAGTTACTTGGGGGCTATCCAAGAGACCCAGTACTTC
TRBV20-1	NA	NA	TRBJ1-5	CSARDGGSASNQPQHF	TGCAGTGCTAGAGATGGGGGCTCCGCGAGCAATCAGCCCCAGCATTTT
TRBV9	NA	NA	TRBJ1-3	CASSVRGFLSGNTIYF	TGTGCCAGCAGCGTCAGGGGATTCCTCTCTGGAAACACCATATATTTT
TRBV12-3/TRBV12-4	NA	NA	TRBJ1-4	CASSLLDVEKLFF	TGTGCCAGCAGTTTACTGGACGTTGAAAAACTGTTTTTT
TRBV30	many	TRBD1	TRBJ1-6	CAWSVTGYNSPLHF	TGTGCCTGGAGTGTGACAGGGTATAATTCACCCCTCCACTTT